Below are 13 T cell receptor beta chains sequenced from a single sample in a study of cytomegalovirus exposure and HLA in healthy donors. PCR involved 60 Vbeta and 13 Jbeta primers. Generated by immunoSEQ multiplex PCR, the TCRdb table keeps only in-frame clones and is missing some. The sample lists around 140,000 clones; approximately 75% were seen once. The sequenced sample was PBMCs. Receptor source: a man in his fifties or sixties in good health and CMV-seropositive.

CDR3 DNA sequence: TGTGCCAGCAGCCGTTGGAACACCGGGGAGCTGTTTTTT. Protein product: CASSRWNTGELFF. V and J are TRBV7-7 and TRBJ2-2; D gene unclear. The CDR3 extends over 13 amino acids. Trimming took off 5 bases at V and 1 base at J, with 5 bases between the two ends. Per germline, CDR1 SSHAT and CDR2 FNYEAQ (reference sequence).

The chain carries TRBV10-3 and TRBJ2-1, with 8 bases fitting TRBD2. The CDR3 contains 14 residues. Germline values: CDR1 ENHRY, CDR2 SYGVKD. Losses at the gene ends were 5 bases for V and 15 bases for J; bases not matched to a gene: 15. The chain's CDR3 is CAISPNPDREGPFF. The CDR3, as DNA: TGTGCCATCAGTCCTAACCCGGACCGGGAGGGCCCGTTCTTC.

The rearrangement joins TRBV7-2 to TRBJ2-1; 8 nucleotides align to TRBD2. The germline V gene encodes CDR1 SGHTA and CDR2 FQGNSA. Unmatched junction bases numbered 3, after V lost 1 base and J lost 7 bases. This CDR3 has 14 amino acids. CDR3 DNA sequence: TGTGCCAGCAGCTTAGAGGGACTAGGAAATGAGCAGTTCTTC. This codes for CASSLEGLGNEQFF.

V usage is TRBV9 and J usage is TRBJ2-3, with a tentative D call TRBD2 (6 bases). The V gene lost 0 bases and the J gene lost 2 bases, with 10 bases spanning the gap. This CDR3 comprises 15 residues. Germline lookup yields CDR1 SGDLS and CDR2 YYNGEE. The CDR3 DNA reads TGTGCCAGCAGCGTAGGGGGGGTCTACACAGATACGCAGTATTTT. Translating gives CASSVGGVYTDTQYF.

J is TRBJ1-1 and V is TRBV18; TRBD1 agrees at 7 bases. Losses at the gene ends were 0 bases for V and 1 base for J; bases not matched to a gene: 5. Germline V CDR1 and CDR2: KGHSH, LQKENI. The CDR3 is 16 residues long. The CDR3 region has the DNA TGTGCCAGCTCACCACCGGGCAGGGGGGCGAACACTGAAGCTTTCTTT. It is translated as CASSPPGRGANTEAFF.

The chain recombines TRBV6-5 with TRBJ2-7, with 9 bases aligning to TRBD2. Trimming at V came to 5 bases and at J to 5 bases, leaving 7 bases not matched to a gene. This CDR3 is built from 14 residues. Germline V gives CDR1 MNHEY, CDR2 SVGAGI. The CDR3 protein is CASSVAGVGDEQYF. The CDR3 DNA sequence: TGTGCCAGCAGTGTAGCGGGAGTAGGGGACGAGCAGTACTTC.

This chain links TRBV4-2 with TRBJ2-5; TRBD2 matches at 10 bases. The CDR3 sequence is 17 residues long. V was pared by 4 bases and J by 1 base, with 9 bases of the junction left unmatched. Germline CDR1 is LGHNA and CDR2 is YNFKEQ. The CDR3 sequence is CASSPLQGLASQETQYF. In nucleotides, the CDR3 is TGTGCCAGCAGCCCCCTCCAGGGACTAGCGAGCCAAGAGACCCAGTACTTC.

The CDR3 sequence is CASSPQGLGSYGYTF. In nucleotides, the CDR3 is TGTGCCAGCAGCCCCCAGGGGCTAGGTTCCTATGGCTACACCTTC. The chain couples TRBV7-9 to TRBJ1-2, with a tentative D call TRBD1 (6 bases). V dropped 5 bases and J dropped 4 bases, with 17 bases sitting between them. The CDR3 runs 15 residues. CDR1 SEHNR and CDR2 FQNEAQ come from the germline V gene (reference sequence).

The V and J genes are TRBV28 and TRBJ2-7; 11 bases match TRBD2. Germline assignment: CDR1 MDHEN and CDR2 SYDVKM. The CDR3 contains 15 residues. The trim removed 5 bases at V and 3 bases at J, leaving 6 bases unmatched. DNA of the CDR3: TGTGCCAGCAGTCCGGGGGGGACTAGCGGCTACGAGCAGTACTTC. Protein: CASSPGGTSGYEQYF.

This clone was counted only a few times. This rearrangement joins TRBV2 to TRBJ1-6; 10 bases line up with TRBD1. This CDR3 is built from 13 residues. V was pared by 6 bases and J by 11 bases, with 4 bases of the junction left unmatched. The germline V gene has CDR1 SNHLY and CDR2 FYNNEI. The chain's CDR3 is CASSDRGLPPLHF. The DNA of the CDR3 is TGTGCCAGCAGCGACAGGGGGCTACCACCCCTCCACTTT.

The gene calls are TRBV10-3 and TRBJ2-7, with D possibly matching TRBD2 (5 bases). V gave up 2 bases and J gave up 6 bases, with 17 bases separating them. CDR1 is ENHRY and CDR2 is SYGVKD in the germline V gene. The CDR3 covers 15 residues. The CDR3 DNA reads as TGTGCCATCAGTGAGCGCGGGCCCAAACTCGGCGAGCAGTACTTC. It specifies CAISERGPKLGEQYF.

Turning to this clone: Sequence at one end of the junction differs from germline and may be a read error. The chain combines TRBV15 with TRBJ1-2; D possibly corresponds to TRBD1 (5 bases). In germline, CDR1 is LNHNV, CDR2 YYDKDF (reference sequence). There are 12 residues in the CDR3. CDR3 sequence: CATSIPGRDCLF. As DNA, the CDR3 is TGTGCCACCAGCATCCCTGGCAGGGACTGCCTCTTC.

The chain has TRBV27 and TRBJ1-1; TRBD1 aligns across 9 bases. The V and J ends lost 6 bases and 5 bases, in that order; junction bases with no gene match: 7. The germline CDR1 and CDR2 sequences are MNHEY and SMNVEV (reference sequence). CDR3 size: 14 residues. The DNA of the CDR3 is TGTGCCAGCAGCCGCGGACAGGGGTTAACTGAAGCTTTCTTT. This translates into CASSRGQGLTEAFF.